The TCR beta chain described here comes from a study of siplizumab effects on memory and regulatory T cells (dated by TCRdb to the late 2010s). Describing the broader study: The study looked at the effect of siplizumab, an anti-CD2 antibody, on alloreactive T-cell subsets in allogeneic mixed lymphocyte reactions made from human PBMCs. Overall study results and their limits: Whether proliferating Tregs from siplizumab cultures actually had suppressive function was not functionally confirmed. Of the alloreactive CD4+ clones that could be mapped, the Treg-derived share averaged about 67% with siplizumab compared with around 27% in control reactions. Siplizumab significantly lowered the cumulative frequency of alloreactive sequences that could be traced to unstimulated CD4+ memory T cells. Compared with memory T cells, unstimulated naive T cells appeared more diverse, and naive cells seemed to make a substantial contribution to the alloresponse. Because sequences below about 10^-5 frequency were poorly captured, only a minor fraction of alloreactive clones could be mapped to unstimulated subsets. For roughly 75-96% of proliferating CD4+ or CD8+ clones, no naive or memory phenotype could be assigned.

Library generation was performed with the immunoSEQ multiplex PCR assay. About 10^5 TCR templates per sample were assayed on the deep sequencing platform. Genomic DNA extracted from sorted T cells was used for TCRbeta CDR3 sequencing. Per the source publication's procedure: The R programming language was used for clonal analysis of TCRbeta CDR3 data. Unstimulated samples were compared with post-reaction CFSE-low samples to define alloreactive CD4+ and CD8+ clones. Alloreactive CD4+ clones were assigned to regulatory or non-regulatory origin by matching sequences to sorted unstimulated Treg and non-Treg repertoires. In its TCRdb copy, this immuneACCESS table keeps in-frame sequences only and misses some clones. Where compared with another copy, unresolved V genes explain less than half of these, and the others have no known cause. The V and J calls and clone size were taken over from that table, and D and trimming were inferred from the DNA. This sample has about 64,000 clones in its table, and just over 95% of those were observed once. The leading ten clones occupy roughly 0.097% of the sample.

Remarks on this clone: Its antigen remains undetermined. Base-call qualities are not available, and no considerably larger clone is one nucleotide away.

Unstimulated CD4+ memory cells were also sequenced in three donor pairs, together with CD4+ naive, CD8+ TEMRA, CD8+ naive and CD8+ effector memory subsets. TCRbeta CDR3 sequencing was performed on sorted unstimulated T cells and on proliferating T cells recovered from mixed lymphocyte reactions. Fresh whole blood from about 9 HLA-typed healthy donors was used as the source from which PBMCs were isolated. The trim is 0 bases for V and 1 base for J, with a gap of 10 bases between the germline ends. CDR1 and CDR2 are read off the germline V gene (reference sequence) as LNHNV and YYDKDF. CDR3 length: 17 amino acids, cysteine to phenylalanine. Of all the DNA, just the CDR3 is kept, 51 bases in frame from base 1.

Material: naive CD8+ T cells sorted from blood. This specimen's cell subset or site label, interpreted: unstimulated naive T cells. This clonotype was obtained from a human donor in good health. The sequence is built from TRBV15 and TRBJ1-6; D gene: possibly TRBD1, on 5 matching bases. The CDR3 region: CATSRDGGFSYNSPLHF. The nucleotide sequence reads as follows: TGTGCCACCAGCAGAGATGGGGGTTTTTCCTATAATTCACCCCTCCACTTT.